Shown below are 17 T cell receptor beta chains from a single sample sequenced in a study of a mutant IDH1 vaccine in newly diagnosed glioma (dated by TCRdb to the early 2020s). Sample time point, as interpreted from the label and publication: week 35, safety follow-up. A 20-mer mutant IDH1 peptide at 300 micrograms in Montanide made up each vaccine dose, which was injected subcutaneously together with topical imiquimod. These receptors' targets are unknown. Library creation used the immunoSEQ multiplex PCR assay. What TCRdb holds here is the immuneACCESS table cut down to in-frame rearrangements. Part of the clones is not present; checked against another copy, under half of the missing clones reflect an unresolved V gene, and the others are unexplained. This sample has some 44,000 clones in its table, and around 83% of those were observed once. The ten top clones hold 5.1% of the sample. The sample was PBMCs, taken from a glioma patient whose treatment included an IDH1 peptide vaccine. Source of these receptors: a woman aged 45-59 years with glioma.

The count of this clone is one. CDR3 protein: CASSPGGLNTGELFF. The CDR3 DNA follows: TGCGCCAGCAGCCCGGGGGGCTTGAACACCGGGGAGCTGTTTTTT. This chain joins TRBV5-1 and TRBJ2-2; tentative D call: TRBD2 (7 bases). The V and J ends lost 4 bases and 1 base respectively, with 11 bases between them. Germline V gene lookup returns CDR1 SGHRS and CDR2 YFSETQ. The CDR3 spans 15 residues.

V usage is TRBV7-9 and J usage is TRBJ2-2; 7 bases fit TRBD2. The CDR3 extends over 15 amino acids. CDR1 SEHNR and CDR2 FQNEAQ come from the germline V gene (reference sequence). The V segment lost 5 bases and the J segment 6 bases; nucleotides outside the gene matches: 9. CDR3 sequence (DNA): TGTGCCAGCAGCGTCGGACTAGGGTTATCCGGGGAGCTGTTTTTT. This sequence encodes CASSVGLGLSGELFF.

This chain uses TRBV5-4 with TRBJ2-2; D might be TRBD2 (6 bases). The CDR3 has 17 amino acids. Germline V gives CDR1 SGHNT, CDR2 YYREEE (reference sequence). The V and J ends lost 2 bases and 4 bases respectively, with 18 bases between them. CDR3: CASSFFVNGGITGELFF. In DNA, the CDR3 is TGTGCCAGCAGCTTCTTTGTGAATGGAGGGATCACCGGGGAGCTGTTTTTT. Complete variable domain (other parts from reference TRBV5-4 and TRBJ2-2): ETGVTQSPTHLIKTRGQQVTLRCSSQSGHNTVSWYQQALGQGPQFIFQYYREEENGRGNFPPRFSGLQFPNYSSELNVNALELDDSALYLCASSFFVNGGITGELFFGEGSRLTVL.

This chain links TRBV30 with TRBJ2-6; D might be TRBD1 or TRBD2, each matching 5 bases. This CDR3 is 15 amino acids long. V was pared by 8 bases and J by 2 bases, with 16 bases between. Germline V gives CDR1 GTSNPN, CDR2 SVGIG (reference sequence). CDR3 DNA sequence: TGTGCCCTTCGATTTGTGGGGGCTGGGGCCAACGTCCTGACTTTC. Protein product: CALRFVGAGANVLTF.

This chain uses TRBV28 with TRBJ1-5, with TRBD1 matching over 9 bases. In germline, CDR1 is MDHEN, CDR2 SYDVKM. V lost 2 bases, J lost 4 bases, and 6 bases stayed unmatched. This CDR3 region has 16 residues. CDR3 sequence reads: CASSLPGTGINQPQHF. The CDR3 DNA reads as TGTGCCAGCAGTTTACCCGGGACAGGGATTAATCAGCCCCAGCATTTT.

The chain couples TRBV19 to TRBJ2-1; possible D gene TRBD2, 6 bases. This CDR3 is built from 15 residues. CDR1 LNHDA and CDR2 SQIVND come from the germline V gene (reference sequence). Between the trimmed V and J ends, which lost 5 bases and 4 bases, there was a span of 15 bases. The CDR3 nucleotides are TGTGCCAGTAGTGTGACTAGTCGTGGGTACAATGAGCAGTTCTTC. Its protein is CASSVTSRGYNEQFF. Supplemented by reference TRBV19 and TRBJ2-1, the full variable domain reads DGGITQSPKYLFRKEGQNVTLSCEQNLNHDAMYWYRQDPGQGLRLIYYSQIVNDFQKGDIAEGYSVSREKKESFPLTVTSAQKNPTAFYLCASSVTSRGYNEQFFGPGTRLTVL.

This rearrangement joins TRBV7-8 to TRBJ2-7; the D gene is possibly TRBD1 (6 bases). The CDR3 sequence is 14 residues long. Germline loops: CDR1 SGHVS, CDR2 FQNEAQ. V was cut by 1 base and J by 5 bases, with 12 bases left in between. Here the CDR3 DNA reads TGTGCCAGCAGCTTAGGACAGGTTGGGAACGAGCAGTACTTC. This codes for CASSLGQVGNEQYF.

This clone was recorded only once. The CDR3 here is CASSYSGQAPRETQYF. For the CDR3, the DNA is TGTGCCAGCAGTTACTCGGGCCAGGCCCCGCGCGAGACCCAGTACTTC. The chain uses TRBV6-5 and TRBJ2-5; no reliable D call. The CDR3 consists of 16 residues. V lost 0 bases and J 5 bases, leaving 16 bases between the germline ends. CDR1 MNHEY and CDR2 SVGAGI come from the germline V gene.

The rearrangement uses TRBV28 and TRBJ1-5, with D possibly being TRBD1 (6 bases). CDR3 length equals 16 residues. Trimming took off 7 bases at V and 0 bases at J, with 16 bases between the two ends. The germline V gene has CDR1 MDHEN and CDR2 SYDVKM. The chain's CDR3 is CASTPPGAYSNQPQHF. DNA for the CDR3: TGTGCCAGCACCCCCCCGGGGGCATATAGCAATCAGCCCCAGCATTTT.

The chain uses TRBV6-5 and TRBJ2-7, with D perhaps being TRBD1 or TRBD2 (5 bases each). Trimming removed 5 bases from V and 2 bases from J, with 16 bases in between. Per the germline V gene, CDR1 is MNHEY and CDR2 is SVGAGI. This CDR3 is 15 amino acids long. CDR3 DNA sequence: TGTGCCAGCAGTCAGGACGGGACGGTAGCCTACGAGCAGTACTTC. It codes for CASSQDGTVAYEQYF.

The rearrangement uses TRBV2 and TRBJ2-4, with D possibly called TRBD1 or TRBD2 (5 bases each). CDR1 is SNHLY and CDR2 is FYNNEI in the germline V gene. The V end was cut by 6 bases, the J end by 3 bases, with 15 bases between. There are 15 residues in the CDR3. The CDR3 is CASSGTARDKNIQYF. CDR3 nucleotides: TGTGCCAGCAGCGGGACCGCTCGTGACAAAAACATTCAGTACTTC.

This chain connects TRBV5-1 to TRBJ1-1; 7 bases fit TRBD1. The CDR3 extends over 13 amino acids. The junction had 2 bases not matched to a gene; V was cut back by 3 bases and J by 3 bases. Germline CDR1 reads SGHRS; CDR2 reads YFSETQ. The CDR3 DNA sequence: TGCGCCAGCAGCTCCCAGGGGGACACTGAAGCTTTCTTT. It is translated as CASSSQGDTEAFF.

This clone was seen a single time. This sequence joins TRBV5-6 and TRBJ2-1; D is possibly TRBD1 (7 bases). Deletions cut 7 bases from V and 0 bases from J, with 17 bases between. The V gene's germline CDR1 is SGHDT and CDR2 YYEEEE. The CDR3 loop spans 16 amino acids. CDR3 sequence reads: CASPPRGAHSYNEQFF. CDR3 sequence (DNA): TGTGCCAGCCCCCCCAGGGGGGCGCACTCCTACAATGAGCAGTTCTTC.

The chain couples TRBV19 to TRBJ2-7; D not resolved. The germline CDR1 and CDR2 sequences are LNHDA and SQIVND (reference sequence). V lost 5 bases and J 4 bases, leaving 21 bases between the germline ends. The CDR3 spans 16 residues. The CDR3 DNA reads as TGTGCCAGTAGTCCATTCCTGGCCGCGGCTGGATACGAGCAGTACTTC. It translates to CASSPFLAAAGYEQYF.

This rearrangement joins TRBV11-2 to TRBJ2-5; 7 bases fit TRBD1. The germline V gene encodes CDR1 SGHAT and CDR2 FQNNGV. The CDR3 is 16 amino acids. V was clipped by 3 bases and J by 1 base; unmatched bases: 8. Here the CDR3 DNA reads TGTGCCAGCAGCTTCTGGACAGGCAAGCCCCAAGAGACCCAGTACTTC. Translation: CASSFWTGKPQETQYF.

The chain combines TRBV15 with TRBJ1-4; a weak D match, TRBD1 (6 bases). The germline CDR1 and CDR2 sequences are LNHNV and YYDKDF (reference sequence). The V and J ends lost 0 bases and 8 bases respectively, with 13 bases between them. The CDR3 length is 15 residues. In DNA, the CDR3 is TGTGCCACCAGCAGAGAGGAACAGGGCCGAGAAAAACTGTTTTTT. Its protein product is CATSREEQGREKLFF.

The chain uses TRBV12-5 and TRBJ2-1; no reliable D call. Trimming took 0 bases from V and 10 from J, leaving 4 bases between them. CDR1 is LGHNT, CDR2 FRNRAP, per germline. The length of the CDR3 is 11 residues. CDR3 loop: CASGLVREQFF. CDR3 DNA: TGTGCTAGTGGTTTGGTACGGGAGCAGTTCTTC.